These T cell receptor beta chains were read from a single sample in a study of blood T cell repertoires in COVID-19. Repertoires were generated with immunoSEQ multiplex PCR, while TCRdb's copy carries only in-frame clones and drops some. Of fewer than 120,000 clones listed, 70% to 90% are singletons. The sample consisted of peripheral blood. Receptors originate from a human donor in a cohort sampled during active COVID-19. Both conserved end residues are part of each CDR3. A D gene is named only where the DNA matches it firmly. Clone sizes are given selectively: once, few, many, or a class where the clone is expanded.

DNA: TGTGCCAGCAGTTTTAGGGGAGGGACGTTCTACAATGAGCAGTTCTTC
CDR3: CASSFRGGTFYNEQFF
size: -
D: TRBD2
J: TRBJ2-1
V: TRBV28

DNA: TGTGCCAGCAGACCCGACAGGGCGCAGCCCCAGCATTTT
CDR3: CASRPDRAQPQHF
size: -
D: TRBD1
J: TRBJ1-5
V: TRBV7-2

DNA: TGTGCCAGCAAGGGACTAGCGGGTGGGGAGACAGATACGCAGTATTTT
CDR3: CASKGLAGGETDTQYF
size: -
D: TRBD2
J: TRBJ2-3
V: TRBV5-4

DNA: TGTGCCAGCAGCCCCCTCGGACTAGCCCAAGAGACCCAGTACTTC
CDR3: CASSPLGLAQETQYF
size: -
D: TRBD2
J: TRBJ2-5
V: TRBV7-9

DNA: TGTGCCAGCAGCCCTCCCGGGGGGGTCACAGATACGCAGTATTTT
CDR3: CASSPPGGVTDTQYF
size: -
D: TRBD2
J: TRBJ2-3
V: TRBV27

DNA: TGTGCCAGCAGCTTAGATCAGGGGAAGGCGTATGGCTACACCTTC
CDR3: CASSLDQGKAYGYTF
size: -
D: -
J: TRBJ1-2
V: TRBV7-9

DNA: TGTGCCAGCAGCTTGGGACAGGGGGCGAATGGCTACACCTTC
CDR3: CASSLGQGANGYTF
size: -
D: TRBD1
J: TRBJ1-2
V: TRBV7-2

DNA: TGTGCCAGTAGTATTGGGCGGGACGGTTACTACGAGCAGTACTTC
CDR3: CASSIGRDGYYEQYF
size: -
D: -
J: TRBJ2-7
V: TRBV19

DNA: TGTGCCAGTGGACTAGCGGTAGATACGCAGTATTTT
CDR3: CASGLAVDTQYF
size: -
D: TRBD2
J: TRBJ2-3
V: TRBV19

DNA: TGCAGCGTTGAAGGCGACTACAATGAGCAGTTCTTC
CDR3: CSVEGDYNEQFF
size: -
D: -
J: TRBJ2-1
V: TRBV29-1

DNA: TGTGCCAGCAGCGCCCCAGGCAACACTGAAGCTTTCTTT
CDR3: CASSAPGNTEAFF
size: -
D: -
J: TRBJ1-1
V: TRBV9

DNA: TGCAGCGTTGGGCTCAGGGGGCCCCAAGAGACCCAGTACTTC
CDR3: CSVGLRGPQETQYF
size: -
D: TRBD1
J: TRBJ2-5
V: TRBV29-1

DNA: TGTGCCAGCTCACCAAACAGGGAAGATACGCAGTATTTT
CDR3: CASSPNREDTQYF
size: -
D: -
J: TRBJ2-3
V: TRBV18

DNA: TGTGCCAGCAGTTTTACCGGGACTAGCGGGAGGGGGTCGGATACGCAGTATTTT
CDR3: CASSFTGTSGRGSDTQYF
size: -
D: TRBD2
J: TRBJ2-3
V: TRBV2

DNA: TGTGCCAGCAGCTTATCGGGACAAGTTGGGCAAAATGAGCAGTTCTTC
CDR3: CASSLSGQVGQNEQFF
size: -
D: -
J: TRBJ2-1
V: TRBV7-3

DNA: TGTGCCACTTGGACTAGCGGGGATTTACAAGAGACCCAGTACTTC
CDR3: CATWTSGDLQETQYF
size: -
D: TRBD2
J: TRBJ2-5
V: TRBV5-8

DNA: TGTGCCAGTAGTATCGGACTACTCAACACTGAAGCTTTCTTT
CDR3: CASSIGLLNTEAFF
size: -
D: -
J: TRBJ1-1
V: TRBV19

DNA: TGCGCCAGCAGCTTTGCGGTGGGGAGTAATTCACCCCTCCACTTT
CDR3: CASSFAVGSNSPLHF
size: -
D: -
J: TRBJ1-6
V: TRBV5-1

DNA: TGTGCCAGCAGCTTCGAAATAGCTGGTGAGACCCAGTACTTC
CDR3: CASSFEIAGETQYF
size: -
D: -
J: TRBJ2-5
V: TRBV7-2

DNA: TGTGCCAGCTCACCGCCCGTTTCGGGTTCCTATGGCTACACCTTC
CDR3: CASSPPVSGSYGYTF
size: -
D: -
J: TRBJ1-2
V: TRBV18

DNA: TGTGCCAGCAGTTTCCCCGACAGGGGGAATAGCAATCAGCCCCAGCATTTT
CDR3: CASSFPDRGNSNQPQHF
size: -
D: TRBD1
J: TRBJ1-5
V: TRBV11-3

DNA: TGTGCCAGCAGCCAAGATCCCAGGGTGGGTGAAGCTTTCTTT
CDR3: CASSQDPRVGEAFF
size: few
D: -
J: TRBJ1-1
V: TRBV3-1/TRBV3-2

DNA: TGTGCCAGAAGCTTGGACCGGGACAGGGGGCCCCAGGACACTGAAGCTTTCTTT
CDR3: CARSLDRDRGPQDTEAFF
size: -
D: -
J: TRBJ1-1
V: TRBV7-5

DNA: TGTGCCAGCAGTGAAGGCAGGGGATACCAAGAGACCCAGTACTTC
CDR3: CASSEGRGYQETQYF
size: -
D: -
J: TRBJ2-5
V: TRBV6-1

DNA: TGTGCCACCACCGTTCCCCGAGCCGTAGATTACAATGAGCAGTTCTTC
CDR3: CATTVPRAVDYNEQFF
size: -
D: -
J: TRBJ2-1
V: TRBV24-1

DNA: TGTGCCACCAGCCGGGACTTCAATCAGCCCCAGCATTTT
CDR3: CATSRDFNQPQHF
size: few
D: -
J: TRBJ1-5
V: TRBV2

DNA: TGTGCCAGCGCATACACGGGAGAGGGGCTGGCCTATGGCTACACCTTC
CDR3: CASAYTGEGLAYGYTF
size: -
D: -
J: TRBJ1-2
V: TRBV18

DNA: TGTGCCAGCAGCTTAGGGACAGGGAATCAGCCCCAGCATTTT
CDR3: CASSLGTGNQPQHF
size: -
D: TRBD1
J: TRBJ1-5
V: TRBV7-9

DNA: TGCGCCAGCAGCACCTTACAGGACAATGAGCAGTTCTTC
CDR3: CASSTLQDNEQFF
size: -
D: -
J: TRBJ2-1
V: TRBV5-1

DNA: TGTGCCAGCTCACCGCGTTTAGGGGACTACAATGAGCAGTTCTTC
CDR3: CASSPRLGDYNEQFF
size: -
D: -
J: TRBJ2-1
V: TRBV18

DNA: TGTGCCAGCTCACCAATGGGGACAGGCTTATCCCATGAAAAACTGTTTTTT
CDR3: CASSPMGTGLSHEKLFF
size: -
D: TRBD1
J: TRBJ1-4
V: TRBV18

DNA: TGCGCCAGCAGCTTGGGACAGGACTATGGCTACACCTTC
CDR3: CASSLGQDYGYTF
size: -
D: -
J: TRBJ1-2
V: TRBV5-1

DNA: TGTGCCAGCAGTGAAGTGGGGAGCTCCTACAATGAGCAGTTCTTC
CDR3: CASSEVGSSYNEQFF
size: -
D: -
J: TRBJ2-1
V: TRBV25-1

DNA: TGCAGCGGACGGACAGGGGGGGAAAAACTGTTTTTT
CDR3: CSGRTGGEKLFF
size: -
D: TRBD1
J: TRBJ1-4
V: TRBV29-1

DNA: TGTGCCAGCAGTAAAGCGGGAGCATGGGAGACCCAGTACTTC
CDR3: CASSKAGAWETQYF
size: -
D: TRBD2
J: TRBJ2-5
V: TRBV27

DNA: TGCGCCAGCAGCCTAAGTGGGACTAGCGTATCCTACGAGCAGTACTTC
CDR3: CASSLSGTSVSYEQYF
size: -
D: TRBD2
J: TRBJ2-7
V: TRBV5-1

DNA: TGCGCCAGCAGCTTGGCCGCGGGGTGGGGGACAGATACGCAGTATTTT
CDR3: CASSLAAGWGTDTQYF
size: -
D: -
J: TRBJ2-3
V: TRBV5-1

DNA: TGTGCCTGGAGTGTAGGGACAGGGAGAATCGCGCCCCAGCATTTT
CDR3: CAWSVGTGRIAPQHF
size: -
D: TRBD1
J: TRBJ1-5
V: TRBV30

DNA: TGTGCCAGCACCCCTCAGGCCACAGATACGCAGTATTTT
CDR3: CASTPQATDTQYF
size: -
D: -
J: TRBJ2-3
V: TRBV7-2

DNA: TGTGCCACTCAAACACAGGGGGCAGGGAATCAGCCCCAGCATTTT
CDR3: CATQTQGAGNQPQHF
size: -
D: TRBD1
J: TRBJ1-5
V: TRBV19

DNA: TGTGCCAGTAGTATGACAGGTACCTACGAGCAGTACTTC
CDR3: CASSMTGTYEQYF
size: -
D: -
J: TRBJ2-7
V: TRBV19

DNA: TGTGCCAGCAGCCAAAGGGGGGGACAGGGTATACATTTT
CDR3: CASSQRGGQGIHF
size: -
D: TRBD1
J: TRBJ1-5
V: TRBV4-2

DNA: TGTGCCAGCAGCTCGACTAGCGGGAGGAGCGAGCAGTACTTC
CDR3: CASSSTSGRSEQYF
size: -
D: TRBD2
J: TRBJ2-7
V: TRBV7-2

DNA: TGTGCCAGCAGCTTCGTAATCTACGAGCAGTACTTC
CDR3: CASSFVIYEQYF
size: -
D: -
J: TRBJ2-7
V: TRBV11-2

DNA: TGCAGCGTTGATGGGGGGGCCAACGAGCAGTACTTC
CDR3: CSVDGGANEQYF
size: -
D: -
J: TRBJ2-7
V: TRBV29-1

DNA: TGTGCCAGCAGCTTATCACATGGGGCCAACGTCCTGACTTTC
CDR3: CASSLSHGANVLTF
size: -
D: -
J: TRBJ2-6
V: TRBV11-2

DNA: TGTGCCAGCAGTGAACTCTCTAGCGGAGCCCCACACTCGAACACCGGGGAGCTGTTTTTT
CDR3: CASSELSSGAPHSNTGELFF
size: few
D: TRBD2
J: TRBJ2-2
V: TRBV6-1

DNA: TGTGCCTGGAGTGTAGGGGCTAACTATGGCTACACCTTC
CDR3: CAWSVGANYGYTF
size: -
D: -
J: TRBJ1-2
V: TRBV30

DNA: TGTGCCAGCAGCTTTGGGTATCTTCAGGGGAACATTCAGTACTTC
CDR3: CASSFGYLQGNIQYF
size: -
D: -
J: TRBJ2-4
V: TRBV5-4

DNA: TGTGCCAGCAGTCGAGCTTCCTATGGCTACACCTTC
CDR3: CASSRASYGYTF
size: few
D: -
J: TRBJ1-2
V: TRBV6-5

DNA: TGCAGCGTCCAAGACTTACAGGGATTTAGGAACACTGAAGCTTTCTTT
CDR3: CSVQDLQGFRNTEAFF
size: -
D: -
J: TRBJ1-1
V: TRBV29-1

DNA: TGTGCCAGCAGAGCACAGGGGATAAGTGGCTACACCTTC
CDR3: CASRAQGISGYTF
size: -
D: TRBD1
J: TRBJ1-2
V: TRBV28

DNA: TGTGCCAGTAGTCCCGGGACAGGGAGCACCTACACCTTC
CDR3: CASSPGTGSTYTF
size: -
D: TRBD1
J: TRBJ1-2
V: TRBV19

DNA: TGTGCCAGCAGCCTCGACAGGGGGGCTGGAGAAAAACTGTTTTTT
CDR3: CASSLDRGAGEKLFF
size: -
D: TRBD1
J: TRBJ1-4
V: TRBV9

DNA: TGTGCCAGCAGTTCAGGGCCCTATGGCTACACCTTC
CDR3: CASSSGPYGYTF
size: -
D: -
J: TRBJ1-2
V: TRBV12-3/TRBV12-4